Below, one T cell receptor beta chain is given with its context. As yet, its antigen is unknown. This record belongs to a study of cytomegalovirus exposure and HLA in healthy donors. Study at large: Earlier sequencing of 150 million to 200 million T cells yielded fewer than 140 million unique TCR beta sequences.

The CDR3 covers 13 residues. Germline V gene lookup returns CDR1 PRHDT and CDR2 FYEKMQ (reference sequence). V shed 7 bases and J 4 bases; nucleotides not matched to a gene: 6. Healthy bone marrow donors supplied every sample. This PCR relied on a set of 60 Vbeta primers and 13 Jbeta primers. Per the original methods: In a later analysis, of tens of millions of unique beta chains, about 10 million appeared in at least two donors. The table came from immunoSEQ multiplex PCR; TCRdb's copy has only in-frame clones and leaves some out. The V and J calls and clone size are taken from that table; D and trimming were inferred from the DNA. Of about 130,000 clones listed, 75% to 90% are singletons. Study-level findings and limits: A likely sequencing artifact accounted for one observed cluster of highly shared sequence variants.

V gene TRBV13 combines with J gene TRBJ1-2; 7 bases match TRBD1. Material: PBMCs. The clonotype originates from a woman aged 40-49 years in good health and CMV-seronegative. As DNA, the CDR3 is TGTGCCAGCACTCAGGAGGGGGCCTATGGCTACACCTTC. As protein: CASTQEGAYGYTF.